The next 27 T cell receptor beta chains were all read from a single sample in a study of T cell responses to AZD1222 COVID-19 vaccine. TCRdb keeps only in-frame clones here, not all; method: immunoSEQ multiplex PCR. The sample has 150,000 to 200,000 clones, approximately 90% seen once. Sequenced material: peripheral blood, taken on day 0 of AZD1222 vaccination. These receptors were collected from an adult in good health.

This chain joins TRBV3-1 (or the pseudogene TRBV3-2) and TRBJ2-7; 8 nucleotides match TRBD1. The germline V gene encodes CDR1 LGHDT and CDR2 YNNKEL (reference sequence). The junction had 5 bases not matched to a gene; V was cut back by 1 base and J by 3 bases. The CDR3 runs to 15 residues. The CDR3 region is CASSQAGTGGYEQYF. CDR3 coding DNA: TGTGCCAGCAGCCAAGCCGGGACAGGCGGCTACGAGCAGTACTTC.

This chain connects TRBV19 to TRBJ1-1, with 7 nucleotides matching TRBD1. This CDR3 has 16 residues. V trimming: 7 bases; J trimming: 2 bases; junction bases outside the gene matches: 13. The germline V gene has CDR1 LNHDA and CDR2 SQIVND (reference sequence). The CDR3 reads CASIRDRGYSNTEAFF. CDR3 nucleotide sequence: TGTGCCAGTATCAGGGACAGAGGGTATAGTAACACTGAAGCTTTCTTT. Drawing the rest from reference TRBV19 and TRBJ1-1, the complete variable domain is DGGITQSPKYLFRKEGQNVTLSCEQNLNHDAMYWYRQDPGQGLRLIYYSQIVNDFQKGDIAEGYSVSREKKESFPLTVTSAQKNPTAFYLCASIRDRGYSNTEAFFGQGTRLTVV.

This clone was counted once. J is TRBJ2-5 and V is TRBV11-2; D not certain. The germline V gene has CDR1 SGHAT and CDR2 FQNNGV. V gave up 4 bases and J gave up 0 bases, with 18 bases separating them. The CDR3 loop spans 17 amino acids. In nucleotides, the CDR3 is TGTGCCAGCAGCTCCTTTCCTGTAAGAGCGAACCAAGAGACCCAGTACTTC. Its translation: CASSSFPVRANQETQYF.

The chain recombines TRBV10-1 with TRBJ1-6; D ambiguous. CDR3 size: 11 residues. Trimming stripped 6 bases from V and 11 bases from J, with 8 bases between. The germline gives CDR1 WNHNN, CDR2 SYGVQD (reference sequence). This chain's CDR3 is CASSRSTPLHF. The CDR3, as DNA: TGCGCCAGCAGCAGATCTACACCCCTCCACTTT.

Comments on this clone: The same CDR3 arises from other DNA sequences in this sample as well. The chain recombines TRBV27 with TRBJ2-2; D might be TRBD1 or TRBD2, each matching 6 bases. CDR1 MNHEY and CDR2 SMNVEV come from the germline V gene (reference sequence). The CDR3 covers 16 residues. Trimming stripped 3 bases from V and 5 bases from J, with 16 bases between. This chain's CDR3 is CASSFIGGPGTGELFF. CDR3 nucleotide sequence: TGTGCCAGCAGTTTTATTGGGGGGCCGGGGACCGGGGAGCTGTTTTTT.

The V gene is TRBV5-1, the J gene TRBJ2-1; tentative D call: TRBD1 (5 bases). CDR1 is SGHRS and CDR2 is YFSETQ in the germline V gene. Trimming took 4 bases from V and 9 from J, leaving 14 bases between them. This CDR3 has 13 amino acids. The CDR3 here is CASSAPDTVEQFF. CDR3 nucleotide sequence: TGCGCCAGCAGCGCCCCGGACACTGTTGAGCAGTTCTTC.

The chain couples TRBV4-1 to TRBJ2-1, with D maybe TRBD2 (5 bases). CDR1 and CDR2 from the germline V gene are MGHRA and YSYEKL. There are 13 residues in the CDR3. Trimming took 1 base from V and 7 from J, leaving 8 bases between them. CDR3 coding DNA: TGCGCCAGCAGCCAAGGTCCGGGGAATGAGCAGTTCTTC. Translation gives CASSQGPGNEQFF.

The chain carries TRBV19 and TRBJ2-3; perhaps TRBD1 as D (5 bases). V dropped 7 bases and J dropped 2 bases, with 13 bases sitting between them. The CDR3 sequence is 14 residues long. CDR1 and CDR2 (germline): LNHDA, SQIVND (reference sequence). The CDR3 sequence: CASTRQGYTDTQYF. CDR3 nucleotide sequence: TGTGCCAGTACCAGGCAGGGCTACACAGATACGCAGTATTTT. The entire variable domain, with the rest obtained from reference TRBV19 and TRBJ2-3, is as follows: DGGITQSPKYLFRKEGQNVTLSCEQNLNHDAMYWYRQDPGQGLRLIYYSQIVNDFQKGDIAEGYSVSREKKESFPLTVTSAQKNPTAFYLCASTRQGYTDTQYFGPGTRLTVL.

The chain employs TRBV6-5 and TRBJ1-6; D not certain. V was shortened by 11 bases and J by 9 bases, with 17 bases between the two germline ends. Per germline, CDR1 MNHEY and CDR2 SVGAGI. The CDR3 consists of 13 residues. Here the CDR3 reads CASILDGSSPLHF. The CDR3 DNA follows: TGTGCCTCTATCTTGGACGGCAGTTCACCCCTCCACTTT.

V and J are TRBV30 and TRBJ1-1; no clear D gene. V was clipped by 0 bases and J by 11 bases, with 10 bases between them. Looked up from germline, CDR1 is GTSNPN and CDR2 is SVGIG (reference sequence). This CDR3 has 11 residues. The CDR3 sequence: CAWSVSLGAFF. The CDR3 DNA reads TGTGCCTGGAGTGTTAGTTTGGGGGCTTTCTTT.

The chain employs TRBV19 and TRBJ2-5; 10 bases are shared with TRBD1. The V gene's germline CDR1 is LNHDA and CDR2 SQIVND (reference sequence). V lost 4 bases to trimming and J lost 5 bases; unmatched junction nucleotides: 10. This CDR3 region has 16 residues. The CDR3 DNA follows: TGTGCCAGTAGTACCCCCGGGACAGGGGCATGGGAGACCCAGTACTTC. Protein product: CASSTPGTGAWETQYF.

CDR3 in DNA: TGTGCCAGCGGTTGGGACAGGGGGCTCGCTGAAGCTTTCTTT. Amino acids: CASGWDRGLAEAFF. The rearrangement uses TRBV27 and TRBJ1-1; 12 bases are a match to TRBD1. The V gene's germline CDR1 is MNHEY and CDR2 SMNVEV (reference sequence). The CDR3 consists of 14 residues. The V and J ends lost 8 bases and 6 bases, in that order; junction bases with no gene match: 7.

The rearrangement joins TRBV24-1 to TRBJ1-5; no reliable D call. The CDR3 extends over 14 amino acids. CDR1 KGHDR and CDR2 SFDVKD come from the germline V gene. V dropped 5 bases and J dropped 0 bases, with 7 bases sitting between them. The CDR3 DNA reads TGTGCCACCAGTGCTTGGAATAGCAATCAGCCCCAGCATTTT. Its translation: CATSAWNSNQPQHF.

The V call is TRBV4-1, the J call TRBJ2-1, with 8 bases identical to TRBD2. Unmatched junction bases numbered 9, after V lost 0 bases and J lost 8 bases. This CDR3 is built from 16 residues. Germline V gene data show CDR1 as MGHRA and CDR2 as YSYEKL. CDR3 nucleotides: TGCGCCAGCAGCCAAGATCCAGCGGGAGATTGGGATGAGCAGTTCTTC. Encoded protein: CASSQDPAGDWDEQFF.

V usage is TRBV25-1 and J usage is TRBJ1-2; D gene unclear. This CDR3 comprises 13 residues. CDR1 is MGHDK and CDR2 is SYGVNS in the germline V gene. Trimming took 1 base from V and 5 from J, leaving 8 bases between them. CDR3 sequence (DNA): TGTGCCAGCAGTGAATCCGGGTTATATGGCTACACCTTC. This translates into CASSESGLYGYTF.

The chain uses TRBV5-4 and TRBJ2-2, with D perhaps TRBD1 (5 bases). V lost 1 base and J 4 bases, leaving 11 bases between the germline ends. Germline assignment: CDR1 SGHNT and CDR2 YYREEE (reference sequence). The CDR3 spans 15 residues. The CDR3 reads CASSLQGRGTGELFF. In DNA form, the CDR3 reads TGTGCCAGCAGCTTGCAGGGCCGCGGCACCGGGGAGCTGTTTTTT.

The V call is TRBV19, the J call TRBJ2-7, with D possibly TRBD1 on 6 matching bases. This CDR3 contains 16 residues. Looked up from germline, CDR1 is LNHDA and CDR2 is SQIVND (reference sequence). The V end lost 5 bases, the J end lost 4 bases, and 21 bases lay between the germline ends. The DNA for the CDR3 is TGTGCCAGTAGTCAACCTACAGGGTTAAATCGGTACGAGCAGTACTTC. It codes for CASSQPTGLNRYEQYF.

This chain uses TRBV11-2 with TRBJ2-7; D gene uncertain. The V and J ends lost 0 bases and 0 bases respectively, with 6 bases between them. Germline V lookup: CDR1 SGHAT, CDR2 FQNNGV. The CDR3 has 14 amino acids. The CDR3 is CASSLERLSYEQYF. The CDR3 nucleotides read TGTGCCAGCAGCTTAGAACGGCTCTCCTACGAGCAGTACTTC. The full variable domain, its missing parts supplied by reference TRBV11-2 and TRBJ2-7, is EAGVAQSPRYKIIEKRQSVAFWCNPISGHATLYWYQQILGQGPKLLIQFQNNGVVDDSQLPKDRFSAERLKGVDSTLKIQPAKLEDSAVYLCASSLERLSYEQYFGPGTRLTVT.

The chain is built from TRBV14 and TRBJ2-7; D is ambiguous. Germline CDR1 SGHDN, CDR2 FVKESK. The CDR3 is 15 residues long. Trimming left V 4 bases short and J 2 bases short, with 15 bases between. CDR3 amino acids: CASSPRAAVTYEQYF. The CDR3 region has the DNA TGTGCCAGCAGCCCTCGGGCAGCCGTAACCTACGAGCAGTACTTC.

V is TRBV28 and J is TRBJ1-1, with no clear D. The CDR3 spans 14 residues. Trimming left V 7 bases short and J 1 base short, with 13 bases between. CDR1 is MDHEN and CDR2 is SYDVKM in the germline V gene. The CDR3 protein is CASKLDQTNTEAFF. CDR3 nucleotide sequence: TGTGCCAGCAAACTGGACCAAACGAACACTGAAGCTTTCTTT.

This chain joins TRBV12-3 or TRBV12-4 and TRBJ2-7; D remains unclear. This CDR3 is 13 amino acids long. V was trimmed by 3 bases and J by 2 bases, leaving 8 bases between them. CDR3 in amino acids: CASSFPGPYEQYF. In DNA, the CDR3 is TGTGCCAGCAGTTTTCCCGGACCCTACGAGCAGTACTTC.

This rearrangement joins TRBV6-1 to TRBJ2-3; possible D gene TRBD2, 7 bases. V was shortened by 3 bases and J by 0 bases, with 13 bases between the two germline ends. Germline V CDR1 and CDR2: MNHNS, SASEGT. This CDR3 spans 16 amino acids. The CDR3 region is CASSDARGASTDTQYF. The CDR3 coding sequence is TGTGCCAGCAGTGACGCCCGGGGGGCTAGCACAGATACGCAGTATTTT.

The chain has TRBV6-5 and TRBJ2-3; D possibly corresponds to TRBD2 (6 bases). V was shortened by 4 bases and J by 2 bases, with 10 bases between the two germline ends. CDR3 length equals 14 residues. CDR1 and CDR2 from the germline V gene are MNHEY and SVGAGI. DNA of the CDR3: TGTGCCAGCAGTTTAGCGGCTTACACAGATACGCAGTATTTT. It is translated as CASSLAAYTDTQYF.

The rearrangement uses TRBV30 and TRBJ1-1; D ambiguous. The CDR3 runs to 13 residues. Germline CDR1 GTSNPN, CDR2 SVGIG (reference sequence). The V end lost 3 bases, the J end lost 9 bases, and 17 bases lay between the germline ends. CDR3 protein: CAWSVPDGRKAFF. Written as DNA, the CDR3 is TGTGCCTGGAGCGTTCCGGACGGAAGGAAAGCTTTCTTT.

This CDR3 is CASSLESASGQYF. The CDR3 DNA reads as TGTGCCAGCAGCTTAGAGTCGGCCTCGGGGCAGTACTTC. The chain is built from TRBV11-2 and TRBJ2-7; no clear D. The CDR3 totals 13 residues. From germline, CDR1 is SGHAT and CDR2 FQNNGV. The V end was cut by 0 bases, the J end by 9 bases, with 12 bases between.

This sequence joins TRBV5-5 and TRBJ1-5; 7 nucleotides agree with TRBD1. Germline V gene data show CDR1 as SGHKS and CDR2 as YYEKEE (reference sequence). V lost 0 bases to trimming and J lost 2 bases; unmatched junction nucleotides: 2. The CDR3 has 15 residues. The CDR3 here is CASSLGDRGNQPQHF. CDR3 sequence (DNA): TGTGCCAGCAGCTTGGGGGACAGAGGCAATCAGCCCCAGCATTTT.

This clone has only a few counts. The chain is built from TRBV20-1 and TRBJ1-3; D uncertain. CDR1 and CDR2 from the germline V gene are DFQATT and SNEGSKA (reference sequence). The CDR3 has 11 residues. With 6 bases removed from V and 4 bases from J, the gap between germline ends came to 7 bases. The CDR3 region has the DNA TGCAGTGCCCCATCCGGAAACACCATATATTTT. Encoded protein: CSAPSGNTIYF.